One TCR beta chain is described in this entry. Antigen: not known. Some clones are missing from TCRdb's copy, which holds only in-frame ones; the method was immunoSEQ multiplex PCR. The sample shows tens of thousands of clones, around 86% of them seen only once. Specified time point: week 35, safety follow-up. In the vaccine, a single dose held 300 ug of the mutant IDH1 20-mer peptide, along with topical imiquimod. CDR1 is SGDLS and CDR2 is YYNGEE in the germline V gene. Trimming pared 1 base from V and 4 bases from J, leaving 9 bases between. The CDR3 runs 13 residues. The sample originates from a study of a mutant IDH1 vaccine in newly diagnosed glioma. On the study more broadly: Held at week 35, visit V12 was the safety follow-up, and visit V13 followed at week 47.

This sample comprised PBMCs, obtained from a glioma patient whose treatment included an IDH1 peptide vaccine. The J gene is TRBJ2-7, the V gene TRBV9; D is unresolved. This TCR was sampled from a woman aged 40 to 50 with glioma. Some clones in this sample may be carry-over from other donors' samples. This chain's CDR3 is CASSVQDGYEQYF. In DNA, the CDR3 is TGTGCCAGCAGCGTACAGGACGGTTACGAGCAGTACTTC.